The clone carrying this TCR beta chain was observed a few times. The antigen is undetermined. Exclusion followed for patients with uncontrolled infection, other autoimmune disease, pregnancy or lactation. This specimen comes from a study of T cells in Graves' hyperthyroidism and ophthalmopathy. Study background: Sampling of peripheral blood happened at initial diagnosis, prior to any treatment. Findings of the study overall: Stable hyperthyroidism was told apart from ophthalmopathy by a model built on 13 V-J features.

TCR beta CDR3 sequences were amplified from RNA transcripts. The TCR CDR3 first-round RT-PCR relied on the HTBI primer set. TCRdb processed the multiplex PCR reads anew with MiXCR; each CDR3 protein has one entry. The sample lists around 300,000 distinct CDR3 sequences; about an eighth were seen once. Trimming removed 3 bases from V and 5 bases from J, with 5 bases in between. The CDR3 has 11 amino acids. Germline values: CDR1 MNHEY, CDR2 SMNVEV (reference sequence). V usage is TRBV27 and J usage is TRBJ2-7; D unclear. Specimen: blood. The source is a woman aged 25 to 39 with Graves' hyperthyroidism that later progressed to Graves' ophthalmopathy. CDR3 sequence (DNA): TGTGCCAGCAGTTTTGGGGACGAGCAGTACTTC. It specifies CASSFGDEQYF.